Listed below are T cell receptor beta chains from one sample, sequenced in a study of regulatory T cells in long-lasting Graves disease. TCRdb used MiXCR to reprocess the multiplex PCR reads, holding one entry per CDR3 protein. The repertoire consists of 250,000 to 400,000 distinct CDR3 sequences, with about a sixth occurring once and the leading ten covering around 36%. The sequencing used peripheral blood mononuclear cells (PBMCs), collected at new diagnosis, from a patient treated with antithyroid drugs. The receptors come from a female donor with Graves disease. Each CDR3 is given with its conserved first and last residue. D genes are given only for firm matches. The listing skips clone size in some rows; elsewhere it reads once, few, many or a size class.

>-|TRBV2|many|TRBJ2-7
CASSEGVAEYEQYF
TGTGCCAGCAGTGAAGGGGTAGCGGAGTACGAGCAGTACTTC
>-|TRBV27|-|TRBJ2-2
CASSRWGTGELFF
TGTGCCAGCAGTCGCTGGGGCACCGGGGAGCTGTTTTTT
>-|TRBV11-2|many|TRBJ1-2
CASSFSRTSDGYTF
TGTGCCAGCAGCTTTAGCAGAACTAGTGATGGCTACACCTTC
>TRBD1|TRBV5-8|-|TRBJ2-7
CASSRWTGTYEQYF
TGTGCCAGCAGCCGATGGACAGGGACCTACGAGCAGTACTTC
>-|TRBV19|-|TRBJ2-6
CASRKTESGANVLTF
TGTGCCAGTAGAAAGACGGAGTCCGGGGCCAACGTCCTGACTTTC
>-|TRBV30|few|TRBJ1-1
CAWSGNTPRGTEAFF
TGTGCCTGGAGTGGGAACACTCCCCGGGGCACTGAAGCTTTCTTT
>-|TRBV28|many|TRBJ2-3
CASMPRGLSTDTQYF
TGTGCCAGCATGCCTAGGGGACTTAGCACAGATACGCAGTATTTT
>-|TRBV18|-|TRBJ1-6
CASSPMGNPPLHF
TGTGCCAGCTCACCTATGGGGAATCCACCCCTCCACTTT
>TRBD1|TRBV19|many|TRBJ1-6
CASSGTGGFLTSPLHF
TGTGCCAGTAGTGGGACAGGGGGATTTCTTACTTCACCCCTCCACTTT
>-|TRBV3-1|many|TRBJ1-1
CASSQDFRPGTDTEAFF
TGTGCCAGCAGCCAAGATTTTAGGCCAGGGACGGACACTGAAGCTTTCTTT
>TRBD1|TRBV10-3|-|TRBJ1-4
CAISDRQGSNEKLFF
TGTGCCATCAGTGACCGACAGGGATCGAACGAAAAACTGTTTTTT
>TRBD2|TRBV28|many|TRBJ2-3
CASSTTLNWGGRAEETDTQYF
TGTGCCAGCAGTACCACACTTAACTGGGGCGGGAGGGCCGAGGAAACAGATACGCAGTATTTT
>-|TRBV2|many|TRBJ2-7
CASSEELDSSYEQYF
TGTGCCAGCAGTGAAGAGCTGGACTCCTCCTACGAGCAGTACTTC
>-|TRBV7-3|many|TRBJ2-1
CASSWTYGDEQFF
TGTGCCAGCAGCTGGACCTACGGGGATGAGCAGTTCTTC
>TRBD2|TRBV5-6|-|TRBJ2-1
CASSIYGRGTSGRGGNEQFF
TGTGCCAGCAGCATCTACGGGAGGGGGACTAGCGGGAGGGGCGGCAATGAGCAGTTCTTC
>TRBD2|TRBV11-2|many|TRBJ2-7
CASSFGTSGSYEQYF
TGTGCCAGCAGCTTTGGGACTAGCGGCTCCTACGAGCAGTACTTC
>-|TRBV28|many|TRBJ1-6
CASGAQHSPLHF
TGTGCCAGCGGGGCCCAGCATTCACCCCTCCACTTT